The 19 T cell receptor beta chains below all came from one sample that was sequenced in a study of control samples from healthy donors and cancer patients. Sequencing was performed with immunoSEQ multiplex PCR; in TCRdb, only in-frame clones are kept and a portion is missing. The sample yields just over 80,000 clones, approximately 94% seen once. The source material was blood. The source of these receptors is a woman aged 18-29 years in good health.

The V call is TRBV19, the J call TRBJ1-2; D call uncertain. The CDR3 runs 13 residues. V was pared by 3 bases and J by 8 bases, with 13 bases between. Germline-derived CDR1 and CDR2 are LNHDA and SQIVND (reference sequence). CDR3 sequence (DNA): TGTGCCAGTAGTATCCGTCTTCTAAACGGCTACACCTTC. Protein product: CASSIRLLNGYTF.

This clone has more than one count but fewer than ten. CDR3 in amino acids: CASSGRDLHNQPQHF. The CDR3 DNA follows: TGTGCCAGCAGTGGTCGGGACCTCCATAATCAGCCCCAGCATTTT. The rearrangement joins TRBV2 to TRBJ1-5, with D tentatively TRBD1 (5 bases). CDR1 and CDR2 (germline): SNHLY, FYNNEI. The germline V and J ends were trimmed by 4 bases and 4 bases, with 14 bases remaining between them. This CDR3 has 15 amino acids.

This chain uses TRBV5-6 with TRBJ1-5, with 11 bases that match TRBD1. V was pared by 0 bases and J by 4 bases, with 3 bases of the junction left unmatched. This CDR3 region has 16 residues. The germline V gene has CDR1 SGHDT and CDR2 YYEEEE. CDR3 DNA sequence: TGTGCCAGCAGCTTGGGGACAGGGGGCGGGAATCAGCCCCAGCATTTT. It codes for CASSLGTGGGNQPQHF.

The gene calls are TRBV7-8 and TRBJ2-7, with 10 bases lining up with TRBD2. V trimming: 2 bases; J trimming: 2 bases; junction bases outside the gene matches: 3. This CDR3 region has 15 residues. Germline loops: CDR1 SGHVS, CDR2 FQNEAQ. The CDR3 DNA is TGTGCCAGCAGCTTAACTAGCGGGGCTACCTACGAGCAGTACTTC. It translates to CASSLTSGATYEQYF.

The chain recombines TRBV19 with TRBJ1-2, with 8 bases matching TRBD1. The CDR3 runs 16 residues. Germline assignment: CDR1 LNHDA and CDR2 SQIVND (reference sequence). Germline trimming cut 3 bases from V and 3 bases from J; bases unmatched to any gene: 9. CDR3 loop: CASSIPDRVSYYGYTF. The CDR3 nucleotides are TGTGCCAGTAGTATTCCGGACAGGGTTAGCTACTATGGCTACACCTTC.

This rearrangement joins TRBV6-6 to TRBJ2-3; D is undetermined. Trimming cost V 6 bases and J 3 bases, with 16 bases left between them. CDR1 MNHNY and CDR2 SVGAGI come from the germline V gene (reference sequence). This CDR3 comprises 15 residues. The CDR3 loop reads CASRAWSGQTDTQYF. Here the CDR3 DNA reads TGTGCCAGCAGGGCGTGGTCCGGTCAGACAGATACGCAGTATTTT.

The chain uses TRBV7-5 and TRBJ2-1. TRBV7-5 is flagged as a pseudogene. The CDR3 length is 15 residues. The CDR3 DNA is TGTGTCAGAGGAGTCGGGAGAGGGGGGTACAATGAGCAGTTCTTC. It is translated as CVRGVGRGGYNEQFF.

This clone was detected once. The chain is built from TRBV5-6 and TRBJ2-6; D might be TRBD2 (6 bases). In germline, CDR1 is SGHDT, CDR2 YYEEEE. With 2 bases removed from V and 4 bases from J, the gap between germline ends came to 13 bases. The CDR3 length is 16 residues. CDR3 in amino acids: CASSFWGDSGANVLTF. The CDR3 DNA follows: TGTGCCAGCAGCTTCTGGGGGGACTCCGGGGCCAACGTCCTGACTTTC.

This clone was observed once. This chain connects TRBV11-2 to TRBJ2-7; 11 bases match TRBD2. Losses at the gene ends were 3 bases for V and 3 bases for J; bases not matched to a gene: 1. From germline, CDR1 is SGHAT and CDR2 FQNNGV. This CDR3 is built from 14 residues. CDR3 loop: CASSFSGRDYEQYF. As DNA, the CDR3 is TGTGCCAGCAGCTTTAGCGGGAGGGACTACGAGCAGTACTTC.

This rearrangement joins TRBV28 to TRBJ1-5, with D maybe TRBD1 (5 bases). The germline gives CDR1 MDHEN, CDR2 SYDVKM. V lost 10 bases to trimming and J lost 3 bases, with 13 bases between them. The CDR3 is 13 amino acids. This CDR3 is CATKPTDNQPQHF. The CDR3 nucleotides are TGTGCCACAAAACCGACAGACAATCAGCCCCAGCATTTT.

The genes are TRBV2 and TRBJ1-2, with 7 bases fitting TRBD1. Looked up from germline, CDR1 is SNHLY and CDR2 is FYNNEI. The junction had 5 bases not matched to a gene; V was cut back by 5 bases and J by 8 bases. This CDR3 spans 12 amino acids. The CDR3 DNA sequence: TGTGCCAGCAGTCACAGGGGAAGGGGCTACACCTTC. Translated, it gives CASSHRGRGYTF.

This clone came up once. CDR3 amino acids: CASSYLRQVPNEQFF. In DNA form, the CDR3 reads TGTGCCAGCAGTTACCTACGACAGGTCCCTAATGAGCAGTTCTTC. The V gene is TRBV6-2 or TRBV6-3, the J gene TRBJ2-1; D is possibly TRBD1 (6 bases). V was shortened by 2 bases and J by 7 bases, with 15 bases between the two germline ends. This CDR3 region has 15 residues. Germline CDR1 is MNHEY and CDR2 is SVGEGT.

This chain joins TRBV4-3 and TRBJ2-1; D could derive from TRBD1 or TRBD2 (6 bases each). Germline CDR1 reads LGHNA; CDR2 reads YSLEER. The CDR3 is 14 amino acids. The ends were cut back, 2 bases at V and 6 bases at J, with 11 bases in the middle. The CDR3 loop reads CASSQNGGLNEQFF. Here the CDR3 DNA reads TGCGCCAGCAGCCAAAACGGGGGCCTCAATGAGCAGTTCTTC.

The chain combines TRBV28 with TRBJ1-5, with D possibly matching TRBD1 (5 bases). Trimming removed 3 bases at V and 5 bases at J, with 8 bases between. CDR1 is MDHEN and CDR2 is SYDVKM in the germline V gene. This CDR3 spans 13 amino acids. CDR3 sequence: CASSFGGDQPQHF. The CDR3 DNA sequence: TGTGCCAGCAGTTTCGGGGGGGATCAGCCCCAGCATTTT. The full variable domain, in which reference TRBV28 and TRBJ1-5 provide the parts outside the CDR3, is DVKVTQSSRYLVKRTGEKVFLECVQDMDHENMFWYRQDPGLGLRLIYFSYDVKMKEKGDIPEGYSVSREKKERFSLILESASTNQTSMYLCASSFGGDQPQHFGDGTRLSIL.

The chain combines TRBV5-6 with TRBJ2-7, with 8 nucleotides matching TRBD1. CDR1 and CDR2 from the germline V gene are SGHDT and YYEEEE. This CDR3 has 16 amino acids. V was pared by 4 bases and J by 5 bases, with 14 bases of the junction left unmatched. CDR3 DNA: TGTGCCAGCAGCCCCGAGTTTGACAGGGGTGCCGACGAGCAGTACTTC. Translated, it gives CASSPEFDRGADEQYF.

V gene TRBV2 combines with J gene TRBJ2-3, with D possibly TRBD1 on 5 matching bases. The V end was cut by 8 bases, the J end by 1 base, with 19 bases between. CDR3 length: 16 amino acids. The germline V gene encodes CDR1 SNHLY and CDR2 FYNNEI. The CDR3 sequence: CASGVGLDRGTDTQYF. CDR3 DNA: TGTGCCAGCGGGGTGGGGCTAGACCGGGGCACAGATACGCAGTATTTT.

This clone was found once. The J gene is TRBJ1-5, the V gene TRBV28; the match to TRBD1 covers 9 bases. V lost 4 bases, J lost 3 bases, and 16 bases stayed unmatched. This CDR3 has 19 amino acids. Germline values: CDR1 MDHEN, CDR2 SYDVKM. The CDR3 here is CASSSSGTGFIRNNQPQHF. CDR3 DNA sequence: TGTGCCAGCAGTTCCTCCGGGACAGGGTTCATCCGGAACAATCAGCCCCAGCATTTT. Complete variable domain (other parts from reference TRBV28 and TRBJ1-5): DVKVTQSSRYLVKRTGEKVFLECVQDMDHENMFWYRQDPGLGLRLIYFSYDVKMKEKGDIPEGYSVSREKKERFSLILESASTNQTSMYLCASSSSGTGFIRNNQPQHFGDGTRLSIL.

J is TRBJ2-7 and V is TRBV7-9, with 9 bases aligning to TRBD2. After removal of 0 bases from V and 6 bases from J, the junction contained 12 bases not matched to a gene. The CDR3 is 17 amino acids. Germline CDR1 is SEHNR and CDR2 is FQNEAQ (reference sequence). The CDR3 DNA follows: TGTGCCAGCAGCTTAGCTGCGGGAGGGCCTAACGGTCGCGAGCAGTACTTC. This codes for CASSLAAGGPNGREQYF. Full variable domain (outside the CDR3, taken from reference TRBV7-9 and TRBJ2-7): DTGVSQNPRHKITKRGQNVTFRCDPISEHNRLYWYRQTLGQGPEFLTYFQNEAQLEKSRLLSDRFSAERPKGSFSTLEIQRTEQGDSAMYLCASSLAAGGPNGREQYFGPGTRLTVT.

This chain links TRBV20-1 with TRBJ2-1, with D uncertain. The CDR3 sequence is 13 residues long. Germline CDR1 is DFQATT and CDR2 is SNEGSKA (reference sequence). Trimming stripped 3 bases from V and 3 bases from J, with 9 bases between. The CDR3: CSASVHLYNEQFF. The CDR3 DNA sequence: TGCAGTGCTAGTGTTCACCTCTACAATGAGCAGTTCTTC.